This T cell receptor (beta chain) was sequenced in a study of CXCR3-negative and CXCR3-positive naive CD8 T cells. Study-wide findings and caveats: Hydrophobicity of TRB CDR3s was greater in CXCR3-positive naive cells than in CXCR3-negative naive cells.

Germline CDR1 is SGHVS and CDR2 is FNYEAQ. The CDR3 spans 16 residues. Turning to this clonotype: Its matching antigen is unknown.

The authors made the TRB cDNA libraries by 5' RACE using UMI labels. TCRdb re-called the 5' RACE reads, yielding one record per CDR3 amino acid sequence without DNA. This table lists tens of thousands of distinct CDR3 sequences. This chain links TRBV7-6 with TRBJ2-2; TCRdb picks TRBD1, but there is no DNA to check that call. This receptor was obtained from a human donor in good health. Some clones in this sample may be carry-over from other donors' samples. Sequenced material: naive CXCR3+ CD8+ T cells from blood. Subset noted: CD45RO-CCR7+CD27+CD95- naive CD8+ T cells expressing CXCR3 (TNR3+). The CDR3 region is CASSLVTGPNTGELFF. The full variable domain, rest sourced from reference TRBV7-6 and TRBJ2-2, is GAGVSQSPRYKVTKRGQDVALRCDPISGHVSLYWYRQALGQGPEFLTYFNYEAQQDKSGLPNDRFSAERPEGSISTLTIQRTEQRDSAMYRCASSLVTGPNTGELFFGEGSRLTVL.